In this sample, the clone carrying this TCR beta chain turned up many times. Its antigen is not known. Other DNA sequences within the sample encode an identical CDR3. This sample stems from a study of metastatic and nonmetastatic thyroid tumors. Overall study: Malignant thyroid and benign thyroid patients provided blood and tumor or nodule tissue whose repertoires were compared. Findings and caveats of the study: Malignant tumors reportedly showed significantly higher TCR beta diversity than benign nodules in both blood and tumor.

The J segment lost 8 bases and the V segment lost 4 bases, leaving 1 base of the junction unmatched. Germline V gene lookup returns CDR1 SGHNT and CDR2 YYREEE (reference sequence). The CDR3 runs 13 residues. Patients had received no treatment of any kind before thyroid surgery. In the authors' methods: Built for papillary thyroid cancer, a distant-metastasis classifier drew on CDR3 differences across clinicopathological groups. MiXCR was used by TCRdb to re-call the PCR reads. The V and J calls come from TCRdb's annotation, not from the publication. This table has about 64,000 clones, around 16% appearing once.

The receptor comes from a male donor with papillary thyroid cancer or a benign thyroid nodule (not recorded which). Some clones in this sample may be carry-over from other donors' samples. Input material: blood. This rearrangement joins TRBV5-4 to TRBJ2-1; TRBD1 matches 12 bases. CDR3 loop: CASSGDRGHEQFF. The CDR3 region has the DNA TGTGCCAGCAGCGGGGACAGGGGGCATGAGCAGTTCTTC.